Listed below are T cell receptor beta chains from one sample, sequenced in a study of T cell responses to AZD1222 COVID-19 vaccine. The repertoire was sequenced with immunoSEQ multiplex PCR; TCRdb's copy has only in-frame clones and lacks some. The sample shows about 110,000 clones, around 90% of them seen only once. Sample: peripheral blood, taken 28 days after the second AZD1222 dose. The receptors originated from an adult who received the AZD1222 COVID-19 vaccine. Both conserved end residues are part of each CDR3. Fields, in order: V gene, D gene, J gene, CDR3 protein. The D gene is left open where the match is weak.

V gene: TRBV13
D gene: .
J gene: TRBJ2-4
CDR3 protein: CASSLGQGGAKNIQYF

V gene: TRBV9
D gene: .
J gene: TRBJ1-3
CDR3 protein: CASSPFGGLAGNTIYF

V gene: TRBV5-1
D gene: TRBD1
J gene: TRBJ2-7
CDR3 protein: CASSRGQGVSYEQYF

V gene: TRBV9
D gene: .
J gene: TRBJ2-5
CDR3 protein: CASSERGSTQETQYF

V gene: TRBV7-2
D gene: .
J gene: TRBJ1-2
CDR3 protein: CASSLAIQLQANYGYTF

V gene: TRBV18
D gene: .
J gene: TRBJ1-5
CDR3 protein: CASSPVGGGQPQHF

V gene: TRBV3-1/TRBV3-2
D gene: TRBD1
J gene: TRBJ1-2
CDR3 protein: CASSGQTGVEGYTF

V gene: TRBV2
D gene: .
J gene: TRBJ1-2
CDR3 protein: CASETAPSYTF

V gene: TRBV7-2
D gene: TRBD1
J gene: TRBJ2-7
CDR3 protein: CASSFSGTGAFEQYF

V gene: TRBV5-4
D gene: .
J gene: TRBJ2-7
CDR3 protein: CASSLLSGEANEQYF

V gene: TRBV14
D gene: TRBD2
J gene: TRBJ2-3
CDR3 protein: CASSQGLFSQYF

V gene: TRBV28
D gene: TRBD1
J gene: TRBJ1-6
CDR3 protein: CASRQAGQGGSPLHF

V gene: TRBV11-2
D gene: .
J gene: TRBJ2-7
CDR3 protein: CASSPGGVAYEQYF

V gene: TRBV5-1
D gene: TRBD1
J gene: TRBJ1-5
CDR3 protein: CASSLERIGTASNQPQHF

V gene: TRBV5-4
D gene: .
J gene: TRBJ1-1
CDR3 protein: CASSGGTRRVGTPEAFF

V gene: TRBV7-9
D gene: .
J gene: TRBJ2-3
CDR3 protein: CASRSEVDTQYF

V gene: TRBV12-3/TRBV12-4
D gene: .
J gene: TRBJ2-7
CDR3 protein: CASSRGYEQYF

V gene: TRBV6-5
D gene: .
J gene: TRBJ2-7
CDR3 protein: CASIYGPGLGYEQYF

V gene: TRBV6-2/TRBV6-3
D gene: .
J gene: TRBJ2-2
CDR3 protein: CASSYGGELFF

V gene: TRBV5-4
D gene: .
J gene: TRBJ1-4
CDR3 protein: CASSEIQGPNEKLFF

V gene: TRBV5-4
D gene: .
J gene: TRBJ1-1
CDR3 protein: CASSLGGGGRFTEAFF

V gene: TRBV7-9
D gene: TRBD1
J gene: TRBJ1-2
CDR3 protein: CASQTGPLNYGYTF

V gene: TRBV6-5
D gene: .
J gene: TRBJ1-3
CDR3 protein: CASSPPAGSGNTIYF

V gene: TRBV6-5
D gene: .
J gene: TRBJ1-5
CDR3 protein: CASILQGGQPQHF

V gene: TRBV19
D gene: .
J gene: TRBJ2-3
CDR3 protein: CASSISGSTDTQYF

V gene: TRBV30
D gene: TRBD1
J gene: TRBJ2-7
CDR3 protein: CAWNRGTSSYEQYF

V gene: TRBV7-9
D gene: TRBD2
J gene: TRBJ2-1
CDR3 protein: CASSLQSGLASEQFF

V gene: TRBV9
D gene: .
J gene: TRBJ2-1
CDR3 protein: CASSVEMGLNEQFF

V gene: TRBV6-5
D gene: .
J gene: TRBJ2-7
CDR3 protein: CASSHQGGGYEQYF

V gene: TRBV24-1
D gene: .
J gene: TRBJ1-2
CDR3 protein: CATSVSGVGGYTF

V gene: TRBV3-1/TRBV3-2
D gene: .
J gene: TRBJ1-6
CDR3 protein: CASSPHGGTNSPLHF

V gene: TRBV7-9
D gene: TRBD1
J gene: TRBJ2-3
CDR3 protein: CASSLLLGQGRTDTQYF

V gene: TRBV15
D gene: .
J gene: TRBJ1-2
CDR3 protein: CATSRGRGFTNYGYTF

V gene: TRBV6-5
D gene: .
J gene: TRBJ1-2
CDR3 protein: CASSYYRANGYTF

V gene: TRBV3-1/TRBV3-2
D gene: .
J gene: TRBJ2-2
CDR3 protein: CASSWQGQTGELFF

V gene: TRBV5-1
D gene: .
J gene: TRBJ1-1
CDR3 protein: CASSLELVNTEAFF

V gene: TRBV19
D gene: .
J gene: TRBJ2-2
CDR3 protein: CASSIAVGRGPGELFF